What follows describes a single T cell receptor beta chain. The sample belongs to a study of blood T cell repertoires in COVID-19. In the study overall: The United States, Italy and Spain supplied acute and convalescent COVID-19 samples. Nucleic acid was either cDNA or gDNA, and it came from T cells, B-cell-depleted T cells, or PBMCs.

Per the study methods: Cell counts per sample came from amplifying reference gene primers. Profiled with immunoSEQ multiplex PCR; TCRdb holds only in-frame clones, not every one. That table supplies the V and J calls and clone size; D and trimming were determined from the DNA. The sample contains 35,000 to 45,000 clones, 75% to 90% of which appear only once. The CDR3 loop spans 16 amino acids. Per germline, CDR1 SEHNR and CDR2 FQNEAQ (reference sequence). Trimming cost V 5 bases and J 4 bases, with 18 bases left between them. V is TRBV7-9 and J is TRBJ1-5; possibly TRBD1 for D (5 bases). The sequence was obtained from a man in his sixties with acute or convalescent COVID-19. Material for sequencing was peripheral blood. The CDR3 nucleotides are TGTGCCAGCAGCCCATCCGGGGGACTATCTAATCAGCCCCAGCATTTT. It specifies CASSPSGGLSNQPQHF.